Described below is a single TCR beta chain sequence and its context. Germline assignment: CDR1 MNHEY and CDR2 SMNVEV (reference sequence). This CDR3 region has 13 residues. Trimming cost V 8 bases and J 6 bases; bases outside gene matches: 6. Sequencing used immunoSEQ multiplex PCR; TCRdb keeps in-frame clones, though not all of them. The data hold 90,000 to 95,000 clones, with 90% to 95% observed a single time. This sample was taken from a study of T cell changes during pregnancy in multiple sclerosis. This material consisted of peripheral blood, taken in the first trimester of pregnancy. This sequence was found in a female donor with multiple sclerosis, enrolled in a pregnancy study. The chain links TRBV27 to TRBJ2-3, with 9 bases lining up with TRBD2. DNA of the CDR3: TGTGCCAGCCAGCGGGGGGCGGCGGATACGCAGTATTTT. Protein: CASQRGAADTQYF.